The next 4 T cell receptor beta chains were all read from a single sample in a study of blood T cell repertoires in COVID-19. The method was immunoSEQ multiplex PCR; TCRdb's version includes in-frame clones alone and lacks a portion of them. The top ten clones hold around 4.5% of a sample with tens of thousands of clones, around nine tenths of them seen once. Sequenced material: peripheral blood. The receptors here all came from a man aged 60-69 years with COVID-19, enrolled during active disease.

This clone was counted only a few times. V is TRBV7-9 and J is TRBJ2-7; D is uncertain. Germline lookup yields CDR1 SEHNR and CDR2 FQNEAQ (reference sequence). This CDR3 spans 12 amino acids. V was pared by 4 bases and J by 4 bases, with 8 bases between. The CDR3 region is CASSSSRYEQYF. The CDR3 region has the DNA TGTGCCAGCAGCTCGTCTAGATACGAGCAGTACTTC.

This clone was observed once. CDR3 sequence (DNA): TGTGCCAGCAGCTCACCTACTAGCGGGAGGAGTAAGGAGCAGTACTTC. Translated: CASSSPTSGRSKEQYF. This chain links TRBV7-8 with TRBJ2-7; TRBD2 aligns across 12 bases. The CDR3 is made up of 16 amino acids. Germline CDR1 SGHVS, CDR2 FQNEAQ. Trimming cost V 4 bases and J 7 bases; bases outside gene matches: 11.

The chain links TRBV7-9 to TRBJ1-1; D is unclear. Germline V CDR1 and CDR2: SEHNR, FQNEAQ (reference sequence). This CDR3 spans 12 amino acids. Trimming shortened V by 8 bases and J by 0 bases, and 7 bases separated the two germline ends. CDR3 nucleotides: TGTGCCAGCCGGGAAATGAACACTGAAGCTTTCTTT. This gives the protein CASREMNTEAFF.

The rearrangement joins TRBV13 to TRBJ2-5; no reliable D call. The CDR3 contains 15 residues. The ends were cut back, 3 bases at V and 1 base at J, with 12 bases in the middle. Per the germline V gene, CDR1 is PRHDT and CDR2 is FYEKMQ (reference sequence). The CDR3 protein is CASSFETMGQETQYF. CDR3 nucleotides: TGTGCCAGCAGCTTCGAGACAATGGGCCAAGAGACCCAGTACTTC.